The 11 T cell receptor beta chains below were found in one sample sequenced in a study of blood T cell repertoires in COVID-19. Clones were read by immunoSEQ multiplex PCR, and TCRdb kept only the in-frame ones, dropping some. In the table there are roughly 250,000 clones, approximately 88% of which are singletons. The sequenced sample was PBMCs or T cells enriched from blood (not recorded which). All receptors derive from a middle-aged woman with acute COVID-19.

The CDR3 DNA reads as TGTGCCAGCATTCAGACAGTCATGAACACTGAAGCTTTCTTT. This encodes CASIQTVMNTEAFF. This sequence joins TRBV2 and TRBJ1-1; possibly TRBD1 for D (5 bases). Per the germline V gene, CDR1 is SNHLY and CDR2 is FYNNEI. Trimming stripped 7 bases from V and 0 bases from J, with 12 bases between. The CDR3 runs 14 residues.

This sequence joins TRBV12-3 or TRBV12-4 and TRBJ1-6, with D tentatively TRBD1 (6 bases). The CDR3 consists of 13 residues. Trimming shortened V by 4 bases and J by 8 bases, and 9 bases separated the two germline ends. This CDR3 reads CASSYRAYSPLHF. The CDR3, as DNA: TGTGCCAGCAGTTACAGGGCCTATTCACCCCTCCACTTT.

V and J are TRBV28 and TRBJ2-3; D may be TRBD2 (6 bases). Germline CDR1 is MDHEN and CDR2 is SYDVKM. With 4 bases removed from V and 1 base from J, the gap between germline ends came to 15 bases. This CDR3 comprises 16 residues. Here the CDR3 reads CASSWEVLSRTDTQYF. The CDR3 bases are TGTGCCAGCAGTTGGGAGGTTTTGTCGCGCACAGATACGCAGTATTTT.

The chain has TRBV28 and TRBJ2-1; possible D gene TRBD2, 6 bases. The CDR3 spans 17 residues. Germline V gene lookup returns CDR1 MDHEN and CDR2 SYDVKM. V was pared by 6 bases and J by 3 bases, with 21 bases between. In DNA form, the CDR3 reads TGTGCCAGCAGAAAAACAAACCGGGACTCGGTCTACAATGAGCAGTTCTTC. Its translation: CASRKTNRDSVYNEQFF. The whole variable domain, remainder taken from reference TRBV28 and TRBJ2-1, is DVKVTQSSRYLVKRTGEKVFLECVQDMDHENMFWYRQDPGLGLRLIYFSYDVKMKEKGDIPEGYSVSREKKERFSLILESASTNQTSMYLCASRKTNRDSVYNEQFFGPGTRLTVL.

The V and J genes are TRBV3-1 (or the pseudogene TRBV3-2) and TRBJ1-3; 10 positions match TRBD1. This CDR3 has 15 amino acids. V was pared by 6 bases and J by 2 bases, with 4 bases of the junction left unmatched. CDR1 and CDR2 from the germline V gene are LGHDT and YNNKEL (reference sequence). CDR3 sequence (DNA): TGTGCCAGCAGAACCGGGACAGGGGCTGGAAACACCATATATTTT. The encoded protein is CASRTGTGAGNTIYF.

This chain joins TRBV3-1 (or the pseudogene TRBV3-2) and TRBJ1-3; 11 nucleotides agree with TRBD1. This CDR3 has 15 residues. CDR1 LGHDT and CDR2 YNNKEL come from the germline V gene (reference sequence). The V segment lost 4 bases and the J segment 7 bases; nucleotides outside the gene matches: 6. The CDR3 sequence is CASSRDRGERNTIYF. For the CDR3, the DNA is TGTGCCAGCAGCCGGGACAGGGGGGAACGTAACACCATATATTTT.

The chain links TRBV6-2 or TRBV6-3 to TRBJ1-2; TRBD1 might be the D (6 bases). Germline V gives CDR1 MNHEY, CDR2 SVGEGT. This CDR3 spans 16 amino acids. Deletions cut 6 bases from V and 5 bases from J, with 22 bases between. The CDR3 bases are TGTGCCAGCAGCGAATATCAGGGGACGCTTCTGTATGGCTACACCTTC. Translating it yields CASSEYQGTLLYGYTF.

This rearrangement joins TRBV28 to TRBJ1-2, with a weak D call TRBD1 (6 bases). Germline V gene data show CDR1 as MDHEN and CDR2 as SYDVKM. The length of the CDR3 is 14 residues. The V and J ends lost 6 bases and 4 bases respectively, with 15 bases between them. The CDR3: CASRKQGGLYGYTF. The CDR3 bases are TGTGCCAGCAGGAAACAGGGTGGACTCTATGGCTACACCTTC.

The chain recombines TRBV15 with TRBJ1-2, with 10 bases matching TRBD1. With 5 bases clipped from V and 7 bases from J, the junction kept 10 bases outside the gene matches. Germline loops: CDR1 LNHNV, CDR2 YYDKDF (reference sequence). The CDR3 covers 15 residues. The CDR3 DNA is TGTGCCACCAGCGGTAGACAGGGGGCGGCTGTTGGCTACACCTTC. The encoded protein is CATSGRQGAAVGYTF.

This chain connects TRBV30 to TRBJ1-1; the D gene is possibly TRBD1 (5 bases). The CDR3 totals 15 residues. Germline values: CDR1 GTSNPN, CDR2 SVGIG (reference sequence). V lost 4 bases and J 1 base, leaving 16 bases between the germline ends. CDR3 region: CAWKTPGASNTEAFF. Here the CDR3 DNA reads TGTGCCTGGAAGACCCCTGGGGCCTCGAACACTGAAGCTTTCTTT.

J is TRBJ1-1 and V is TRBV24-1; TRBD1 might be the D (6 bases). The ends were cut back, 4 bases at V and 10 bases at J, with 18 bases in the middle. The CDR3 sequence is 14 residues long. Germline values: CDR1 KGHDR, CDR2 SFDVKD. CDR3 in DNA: TGTGCCACCAGTGAAGCAGGGGTTCGAAGTGTAGCTTTCTTT. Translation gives CATSEAGVRSVAFF.